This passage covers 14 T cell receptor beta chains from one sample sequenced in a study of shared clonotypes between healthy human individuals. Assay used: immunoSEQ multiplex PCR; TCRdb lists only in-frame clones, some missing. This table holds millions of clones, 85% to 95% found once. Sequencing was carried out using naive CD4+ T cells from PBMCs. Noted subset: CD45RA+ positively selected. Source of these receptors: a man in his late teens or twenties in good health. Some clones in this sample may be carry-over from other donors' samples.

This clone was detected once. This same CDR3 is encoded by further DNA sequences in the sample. CDR3 loop: CASSSTAYEQYF. DNA for the CDR3: TGTGCCAGCAGTTCGACCGCTTACGAGCAGTACTTC. The chain employs TRBV28 and TRBJ2-7; no clear D gene. V lost 4 bases to trimming and J lost 4 bases, with 8 bases between them. CDR1 is MDHEN, CDR2 SYDVKM, per germline. The CDR3 consists of 12 residues.

The CDR3 region is CASARTSGNLYNEQFF. The CDR3 DNA reads TGTGCCAGCGCCCGGACTAGCGGGAACCTCTACAATGAGCAGTTCTTC. The chain couples TRBV2 to TRBJ2-1; 12 bases are shared with TRBD2. Germline trimming cut 8 bases from V and 3 bases from J; bases unmatched to any gene: 8. The CDR3 sequence is 16 residues long. CDR1 and CDR2 (germline): SNHLY, FYNNEI.

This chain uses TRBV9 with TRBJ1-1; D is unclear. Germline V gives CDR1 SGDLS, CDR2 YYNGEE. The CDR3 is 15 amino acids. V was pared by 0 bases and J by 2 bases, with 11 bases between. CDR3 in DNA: TGTGCCAGCAGCGTAGACGCCAGACAAAACACTGAAGCTTTCTTT. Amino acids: CASSVDARQNTEAFF.

This chain's CDR3 is CASSPWDSSYEQYF. CDR3 coding DNA: TGTGCCAGCAGCCCCTGGGACAGCTCCTACGAGCAGTACTTC. The chain links TRBV9 to TRBJ2-7; 7 bases are a match to TRBD1. Trimming took 4 bases from V and 0 from J; bases not matched to a gene: 4. CDR1 and CDR2 from the germline V gene are SGDLS and YYNGEE. The CDR3 covers 14 residues. The full variable domain, with the rest looked up from reference TRBV9 and TRBJ2-7, is DSGVTQTPKHLITATGQRVTLRCSPRSGDLSVYWYQQSLDQGLQFLIQYYNGEERAKGNILERFSAQQFPDLHSELNLSSLELGDSALYFCASSPWDSSYEQYFGPGTRLTVT.

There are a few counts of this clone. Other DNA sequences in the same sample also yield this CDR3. The CDR3 loop is CATSRGTSGSNEQFF. As DNA, the CDR3 is TGTGCCACCAGCAGAGGGACTAGCGGGAGCAATGAGCAGTTCTTC. The chain has TRBV15 and TRBJ2-1; TRBD2 aligns across 13 bases. The V segment lost 1 base and the J segment 6 bases; nucleotides outside the gene matches: 0. The CDR3 contains 15 residues. CDR1 is LNHNV, CDR2 YYDKDF, per germline (reference sequence).

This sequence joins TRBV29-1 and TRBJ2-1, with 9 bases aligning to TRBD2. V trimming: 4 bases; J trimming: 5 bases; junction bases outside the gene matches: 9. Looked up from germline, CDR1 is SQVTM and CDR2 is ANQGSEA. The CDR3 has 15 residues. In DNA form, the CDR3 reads TGCAGCGTTGCTGGTCGACTAGCGGCTGACAATGAGCAGTTCTTC. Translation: CSVAGRLAADNEQFF.

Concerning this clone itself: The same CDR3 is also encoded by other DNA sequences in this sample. CDR3 nucleotide sequence: TGTGCCAGCTCACCGTTAGCCAAAAACATTCAGTACTTC. Protein sequence: CASSPLAKNIQYF. The chain uses TRBV18 and TRBJ2-4; D call uncertain. V lost 3 bases and J 0 bases, leaving 3 bases between the germline ends. The CDR3 spans 13 residues. Looked up from germline, CDR1 is KGHSH and CDR2 is LQKENI. Full variable domain (remainder filled in from reference TRBV18 and TRBJ2-4): NAGVMQNPRHLVRRRGQEARLRCSPMKGHSHVYWYRQLPEEGLKFMVYLQKENIIDESGMPKERFSAEFPKEGPSILRIQQVVRGDSAAYFCASSPLAKNIQYFGAGTRLSVL.

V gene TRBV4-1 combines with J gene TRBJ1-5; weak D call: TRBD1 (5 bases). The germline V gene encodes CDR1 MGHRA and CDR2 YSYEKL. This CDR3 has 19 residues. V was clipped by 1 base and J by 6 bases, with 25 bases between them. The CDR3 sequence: CASSQGFSSEGIKGQPQHF. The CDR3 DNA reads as TGCGCCAGCAGCCAAGGGTTCTCGTCGGAGGGGATAAAGGGTCAGCCCCAGCATTTT.

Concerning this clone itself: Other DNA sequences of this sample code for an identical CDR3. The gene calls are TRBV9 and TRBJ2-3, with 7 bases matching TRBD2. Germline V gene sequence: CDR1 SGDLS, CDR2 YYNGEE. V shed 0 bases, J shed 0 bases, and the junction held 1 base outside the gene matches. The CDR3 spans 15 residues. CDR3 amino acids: CASSVASGSTDTQYF. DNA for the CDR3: TGTGCCAGCAGCGTAGCTAGCGGAAGCACAGATACGCAGTATTTT.

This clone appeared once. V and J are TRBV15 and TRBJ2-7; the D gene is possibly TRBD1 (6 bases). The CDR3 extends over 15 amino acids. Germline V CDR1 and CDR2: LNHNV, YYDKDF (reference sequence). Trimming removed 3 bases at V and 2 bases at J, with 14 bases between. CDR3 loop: CATSRVGNRAYEQYF. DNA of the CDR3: TGTGCCACCAGCAGGGTGGGGAACAGGGCCTACGAGCAGTACTTC.

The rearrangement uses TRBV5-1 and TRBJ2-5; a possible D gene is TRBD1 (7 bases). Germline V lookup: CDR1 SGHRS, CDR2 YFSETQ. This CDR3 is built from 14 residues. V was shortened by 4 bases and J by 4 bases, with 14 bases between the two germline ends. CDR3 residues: CASSNRQGGETQYF. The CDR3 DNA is TGCGCCAGCAGCAATCGACAGGGAGGAGAGACCCAGTACTTC.

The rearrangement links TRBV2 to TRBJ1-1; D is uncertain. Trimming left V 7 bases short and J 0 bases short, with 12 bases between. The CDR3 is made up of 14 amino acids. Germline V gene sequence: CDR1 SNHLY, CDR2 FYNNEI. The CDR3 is CASTGSAVNTEAFF. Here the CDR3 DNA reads TGTGCCAGCACGGGGTCCGCAGTGAACACTGAAGCTTTCTTT.

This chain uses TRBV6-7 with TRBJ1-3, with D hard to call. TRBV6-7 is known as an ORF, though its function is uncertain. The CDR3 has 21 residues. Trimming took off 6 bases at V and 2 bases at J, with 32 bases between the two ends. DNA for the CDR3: TGTGCCAGCAGGACTCCCGTCTCGAGCCGGAGGCCCTCTTCCACTGGAAACACCATATATTTT. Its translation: CASRTPVSSRRPSSTGNTIYF.

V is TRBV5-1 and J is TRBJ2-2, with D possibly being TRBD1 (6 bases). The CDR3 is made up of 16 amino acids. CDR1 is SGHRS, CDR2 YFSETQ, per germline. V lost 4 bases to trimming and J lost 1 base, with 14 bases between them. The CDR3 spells CASSLWPGQNTGELFF. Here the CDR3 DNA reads TGCGCCAGCAGCCTATGGCCGGGACAGAACACCGGGGAGCTGTTTTTT.